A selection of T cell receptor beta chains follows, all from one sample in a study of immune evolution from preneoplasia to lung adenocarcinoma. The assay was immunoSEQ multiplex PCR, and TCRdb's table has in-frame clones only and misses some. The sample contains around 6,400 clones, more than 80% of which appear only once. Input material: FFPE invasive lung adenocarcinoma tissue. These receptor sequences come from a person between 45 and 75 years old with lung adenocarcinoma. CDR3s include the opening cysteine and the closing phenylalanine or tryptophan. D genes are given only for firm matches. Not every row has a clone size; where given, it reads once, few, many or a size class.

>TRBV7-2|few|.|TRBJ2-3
CASSPTTSTDTQYF
TGTGCCAGCAGCCCCACAACCTCGACAGATACGCAGTATTTT
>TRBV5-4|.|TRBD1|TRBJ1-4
CASSSDRGNEKLFF
TGTGCCAGCAGCTCCGACAGGGGTAATGAAAAACTGTTTTTT
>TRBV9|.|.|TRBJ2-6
CASSVQPGANVLTF
TGTGCCAGCAGCGTCCAACCTGGGGCCAACGTCCTGACTTTC
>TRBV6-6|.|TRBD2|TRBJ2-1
CASSSGTSGYNEQFF
TGTGCCAGCAGCTCCGGGACTAGCGGGTACAATGAGCAGTTCTTC
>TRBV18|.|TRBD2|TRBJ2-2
CASSPGLAGPGGELFF
TGTGCCAGCTCACCGGGACTAGCGGGGCCCGGCGGGGAGCTGTTTTTT
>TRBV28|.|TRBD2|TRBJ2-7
CATSPSGGASGSREQYF
TGTGCAACTAGCCCTTCGGGGGGGGCTAGCGGGAGTAGGGAGCAGTACTTC
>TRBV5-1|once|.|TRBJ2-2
CASSLEVAGELFF
TGCGCCAGCAGCCTGGAGGTGGCCGGGGAGCTGTTTTTT
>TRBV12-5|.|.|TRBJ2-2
CASGLVLGSGTGELFF
TGTGCTAGTGGTTTGGTACTCGGGAGCGGCACCGGGGAGCTGTTTTTT
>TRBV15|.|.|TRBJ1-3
CATSREPGPSSGNTIYF
TGTGCCACCAGCAGAGAACCGGGACCGAGCTCTGGAAACACCATATATTTT
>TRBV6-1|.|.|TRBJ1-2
CASTLDRYGYTF
TGTGCCAGCACCCTGGACCGGTATGGCTACACCTTC
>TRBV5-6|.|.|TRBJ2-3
CASSPGVAITDTQYF
TGTGCCAGCAGCCCGGGGGTAGCGATCACAGATACGCAGTATTTT
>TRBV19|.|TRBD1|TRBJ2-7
CASSLTGAYEQYF
TGTGCCAGTAGTCTGACAGGGGCCTACGAGCAGTACTTC
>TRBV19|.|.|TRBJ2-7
CARQWRFSTLYEQYF
TGTGCCAGACAATGGAGGTTTTCTACCCTCTACGAGCAGTACTTC
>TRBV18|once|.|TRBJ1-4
CASSPLSGFDEKLFF
TGTGCCAGCTCACCACTTTCAGGGTTTGATGAAAAACTGTTTTTT
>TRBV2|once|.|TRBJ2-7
CASSWTFDEQYF
TGTGCCAGCAGTTGGACATTCGACGAGCAGTACTTC
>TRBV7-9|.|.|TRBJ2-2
CASSGFSGPNTGELFF
TGTGCCAGCAGCGGCTTTTCGGGGCCGAACACCGGGGAGCTGTTTTTT
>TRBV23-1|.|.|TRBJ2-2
CASSTTGTQVGVIGELFF
TGCGCCAGCTCCACGACCGGGACACAGGTCGGGGTTATCGGGGAGCTGTTTTTT
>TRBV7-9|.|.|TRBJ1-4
CASTSTAGSGEKLFF
TGTGCCAGCACCAGTACCGCGGGGTCAGGTGAAAAACTGTTTTTT
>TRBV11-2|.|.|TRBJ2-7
CASSSSPGLSLRGQYF
TGTGCCAGCAGCTCCTCCCCGGGACTCAGTCTACGAGGGCAGTACTTC
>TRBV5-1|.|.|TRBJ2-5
CASSLGRGRETQYF
TGCGCCAGCAGCTTGGGTAGGGGAAGAGAGACCCAGTACTTC
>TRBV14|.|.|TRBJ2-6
CASSLSASGANVLTF
TGTGCCAGCAGCCTCAGCGCTTCGGGGGCCAACGTCCTGACTTTC
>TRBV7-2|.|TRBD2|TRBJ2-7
CASSRPRTSGAKSSYEQYF
TGTGCCAGCAGCAGACCGAGGACTAGCGGGGCTAAAAGCTCCTACGAGCAGTACTTC
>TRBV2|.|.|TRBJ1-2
CASRVEPGYTF
TGTGCCAGCAGAGTCGAGCCTGGCTACACCTTC
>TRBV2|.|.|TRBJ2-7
CAGRDDQYEQYF
TGTGCCGGTAGGGACGACCAGTACGAGCAGTACTTC
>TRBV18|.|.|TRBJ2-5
CASLGLADSETQYF
TGTGCCAGTTTGGGACTGGCGGACTCAGAGACCCAGTACTTC
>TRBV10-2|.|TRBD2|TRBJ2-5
CATRLAGEETQYF
TGCGCCACCCGACTAGCGGGAGAAGAGACCCAGTACTTC
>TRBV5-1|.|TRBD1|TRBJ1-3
CASSRTGSGNTIYF
TGCGCCAGCAGCCGGACAGGCTCTGGAAACACCATATATTTT
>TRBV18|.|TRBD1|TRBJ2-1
CASSPPGQGKGRNEQFF
TGTGCCAGCTCACCACCGGGACAGGGAAAGGGACGAAATGAGCAGTTCTTC
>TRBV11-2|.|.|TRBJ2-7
CASSSDSYEQYF
TGTGCCAGCAGCTCCGACTCCTACGAGCAGTACTTC
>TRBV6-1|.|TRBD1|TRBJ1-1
CASVDRATEAFF
TGTGCCAGCGTCGACAGGGCCACTGAAGCTTTCTTT
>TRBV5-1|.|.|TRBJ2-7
CASSLGPGGPPYEQYF
TGCGCCAGCAGCTTGGGGCCCGGGGGGCCCCCCTACGAGCAGTACTTC
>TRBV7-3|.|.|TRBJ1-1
CASSGPNTEAFF
TGTGCCAGCAGCGGGCCGAACACTGAAGCTTTCTTT
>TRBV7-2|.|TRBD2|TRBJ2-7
CASSFTGGPYEQYF
TGTGCCAGCAGCTTCACGGGAGGACCCTACGAGCAGTACTTC
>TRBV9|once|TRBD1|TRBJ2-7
CASSGGTGVIAYEQYF
TGTGCCAGCAGCGGCGGGACAGGGGTTATAGCCTACGAGCAGTACTTC
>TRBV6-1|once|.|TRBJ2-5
CASSKYGQNQETQYF
TGTGCCAGCAGTAAATATGGACAGAACCAAGAGACCCAGTACTTC
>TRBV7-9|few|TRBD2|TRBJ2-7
CASSLSSSGTLEQYF
TGTGCCAGCAGCTTATCGTCTAGCGGAACACTCGAGCAGTACTTC
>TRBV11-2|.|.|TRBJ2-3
CASSLDREADTQYF
TGTGCCAGCAGCTTAGATAGGGAAGCAGATACGCAGTATTTT
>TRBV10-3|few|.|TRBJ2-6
CAIAGYPGANVLTF
TGTGCCATCGCGGGCTACCCTGGGGCCAACGTCCTGACTTTC
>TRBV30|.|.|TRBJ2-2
CAWSRRGTGELFF
TGTGCCTGGAGTAGGCGGGGAACCGGGGAGCTGTTTTTT
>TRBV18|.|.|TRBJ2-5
CASSPRQETQYF
TGTGCCAGCTCACCACGGCAAGAGACCCAGTACTTC
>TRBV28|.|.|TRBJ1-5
CASSTEGYSNQPQHF
TGTGCCAGCAGTACCGAGGGATATAGCAATCAGCCCCAGCATTTT
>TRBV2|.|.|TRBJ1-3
CAKSTGDSGNTIYF
TGTGCCAAATCGACAGGAGACTCTGGAAACACCATATATTTT